Each of the 29 T cell receptor beta chains below was sequenced from the same sample in a study of blood T cell repertoires in COVID-19. The assay was immunoSEQ multiplex PCR, and TCRdb's table has in-frame clones only and misses some. The sample carries 250,000 to 350,000 clones, approximately 89% recorded once. The sample consisted of peripheral blood. The source of these receptors is a woman in her forties or fifties who had recovered from COVID-19.

This chain links TRBV30 with TRBJ1-6, with D possibly matching TRBD1 (5 bases). The CDR3 length is 15 residues. CDR1 is GTSNPN and CDR2 is SVGIG in the germline V gene (reference sequence). The V and J ends lost 0 bases and 5 bases respectively, with 11 bases between them. The CDR3 nucleotides read TGTGCCTGGAGTGTCCAGGGTTTCCATAATTCACCCCTCCACTTT. The encoded protein is CAWSVQGFHNSPLHF.

The genes are TRBV5-1 and TRBJ2-7, with 10 nucleotides matching TRBD1. Losses at the gene ends were 6 bases for V and 5 bases for J; bases not matched to a gene: 5. This CDR3 is built from 13 residues. Germline assignment: CDR1 SGHRS and CDR2 YFSETQ. The CDR3 coding sequence is TGCGCCAGCACCGGGACAGGGGTCCACGAGCAGTACTTC. Residues: CASTGTGVHEQYF.

The rearrangement joins TRBV10-3 to TRBJ1-5, with 8 positions matching TRBD1. The germline V gene encodes CDR1 ENHRY and CDR2 SYGVKD. V lost 5 bases and J lost 5; bases outside the gene matches: 5. CDR3 length: 14 residues. CDR3 protein: CAISRGTGDQPQHF. As DNA, the CDR3 is TGTGCCATCAGTCGCGGGACAGGAGATCAGCCCCAGCATTTT.

The chain employs TRBV19 and TRBJ2-3; D may be TRBD2 (6 bases). The germline V and J ends were trimmed by 3 bases and 2 bases, with 18 bases remaining between them. The CDR3 totals 17 residues. Per the germline V gene, CDR1 is LNHDA and CDR2 is SQIVND (reference sequence). This CDR3 reads CASSITGAQLPTDTQYF. The CDR3 DNA sequence: TGTGCCAGTAGTATTACGGGAGCCCAGCTACCCACAGATACGCAGTATTTT.

The table lists this clone with a few counts. The genes are TRBV7-9 and TRBJ1-3, with TRBD1 identical over 11 bases. The CDR3 has 15 residues. V lost 5 bases and J lost 3; bases outside the gene matches: 3. The germline gives CDR1 SEHNR, CDR2 FQNEAQ (reference sequence). The CDR3: CASSPDRGLGNTIYF. The DNA for the CDR3 is TGTGCCAGCAGCCCGGACAGGGGGCTTGGAAACACCATATATTTT.

The chain couples TRBV7-2 to TRBJ2-2, with 9 bases identical to TRBD1. V gave up 6 bases and J gave up 7 bases; unmatched junction bases: 6. Germline V gene lookup returns CDR1 SGHTA and CDR2 FQGNSA. The CDR3 spans 14 residues. CDR3 in DNA: TGTGCCAGCAGATTGGGACAGGGAGGCGGGGAGCTGTTTTTT. Translated, it gives CASRLGQGGGELFF.

This chain joins TRBV2 and TRBJ2-7; the D is unclear. Per the germline V gene, CDR1 is SNHLY and CDR2 is FYNNEI. The CDR3 covers 12 residues. V dropped 7 bases and J dropped 4 bases, with 11 bases sitting between them. In DNA form, the CDR3 reads TGTGCCAGCACCGCCAGGATATACGAGCAGTACTTC. Translation gives CASTARIYEQYF.

The CDR3 loop is CASSLDGRNYNEQFF. CDR3 in DNA: TGCGCCAGCAGCTTAGACGGGAGGAACTACAATGAGCAGTTCTTC. The chain has TRBV5-1 and TRBJ2-1; TRBD2 agrees at 7 bases. Germline V gene lookup returns CDR1 SGHRS and CDR2 YFSETQ. V lost 2 bases to trimming and J lost 3 bases; unmatched junction nucleotides: 5. The CDR3 is 15 amino acids.

The chain is built from TRBV28 and TRBJ2-1; possibly TRBD2 for D (7 bases). V was cut by 7 bases and J by 5 bases, with 21 bases left in between. The CDR3 covers 16 residues. Germline lookup yields CDR1 MDHEN and CDR2 SYDVKM. The CDR3 loop is CASTPRGGENNNEQFF. As DNA, the CDR3 is TGTGCCAGCACCCCAAGGGGGGGCGAAAACAACAATGAGCAGTTCTTC.

V is TRBV4-3 and J is TRBJ1-2; D remains ambiguous. This CDR3 spans 15 amino acids. Germline-derived CDR1 and CDR2 are LGHNA and YSLEER. Trimming took 1 base from V and 2 from J, leaving 11 bases between them. Here the CDR3 DNA reads TGCGCCAGCAGCCAAGTGGGTGCGGGGAACTATGGCTACACCTTC. The encoded protein is CASSQVGAGNYGYTF.

The rearrangement uses TRBV25-1 and TRBJ1-1; D perhaps matches TRBD1 (5 bases). Per the germline V gene, CDR1 is MGHDK and CDR2 is SYGVNS. There are 14 residues in the CDR3. V lost 2 bases to trimming and J lost 6 bases, with 13 bases between them. In nucleotides, the CDR3 is TGTGCCAGCAGTGAACGGGGGGAGGGACCTGAAGCTTTCTTT. This codes for CASSERGEGPEAFF.

This chain uses TRBV2 with TRBJ2-1, with D possibly TRBD2 on 6 matching bases. The CDR3 extends over 13 amino acids. Germline values: CDR1 SNHLY, CDR2 FYNNEI. Trimming took off 6 bases at V and 9 bases at J, with 15 bases between the two ends. CDR3 amino acids: CASSRTTGGEQFF. The CDR3 nucleotides read TGTGCCAGCAGCCGGACTACCGGCGGTGAGCAGTTCTTC.

V and J are TRBV6-2 or TRBV6-3 and TRBJ1-4, with D perhaps matching TRBD1 (6 bases). V lost 5 bases and J lost 0, with 10 bases in between. The CDR3 sequence is 15 residues long. From germline, CDR1 is MNHEY and CDR2 SVGEGT. CDR3 region: CASSPGQTTNEKLFF. CDR3 nucleotide sequence: TGTGCCAGCAGTCCCGGACAGACAACTAATGAAAAACTGTTTTTT.

This clone has a handful of counts. DNA for the CDR3: TGCGCCAGCAGCCAATCGACACCGAACACTGAAGCTTTCTTT. As protein: CASSQSTPNTEAFF. The chain combines TRBV4-3 with TRBJ1-1; D not resolved. V shed 2 bases and J shed 1 base, with 8 bases lying between them. The length of the CDR3 is 14 residues. CDR1 is LGHNA, CDR2 YSLEER, per germline.

This chain uses TRBV6-4 with TRBJ2-3; 7 bases line up with TRBD2. With V trimmed by 6 bases and J by 0 bases, 6 bases remained unmatched. Germline loops: CDR1 MRHNA, CDR2 SNTAGT. The CDR3 loop spans 15 amino acids. CDR3 loop: CASRMTSSSTDTQYF. DNA for the CDR3: TGTGCCAGCAGGATGACTAGCAGCAGCACAGATACGCAGTATTTT.

This chain connects TRBV30 to TRBJ2-7; D is possibly TRBD1 (6 bases). Trimming left V 4 bases short and J 3 bases short, with 13 bases between. CDR1 is GTSNPN and CDR2 is SVGIG in the germline V gene (reference sequence). The CDR3 is made up of 13 amino acids. In DNA form, the CDR3 reads TGTGCCTGGACACCGGACAGAGACTACGAGCAGTACTTC. Encoded protein: CAWTPDRDYEQYF.

A note on this clone: Additional DNA sequences in this sample encode the identical CDR3. J is TRBJ2-3 and V is TRBV7-2; TRBD1 might be the D (6 bases). The ends were cut back, 1 base at V and 1 base at J, with 9 bases in the middle. CDR3 length: 15 residues. Germline V gene data show CDR1 as SGHTA and CDR2 as FQGNSA. CDR3 coding DNA: TGTGCCAGCAGCTTAGAGGGGGTCGGCACAGATACGCAGTATTTT. Protein product: CASSLEGVGTDTQYF. Full variable domain (rest looked up from reference TRBV7-2 and TRBJ2-3): GAGVSQSPSNKVTEKGKDVELRCDPISGHTALYWYRQSLGQGLEFLIYFQGNSAPDKSGLPSDRFSAERTGGSVSTLTIQRTQQEDSAVYLCASSLEGVGTDTQYFGPGTRLTVL.

CDR3 nucleotides: TGCAGCGTCTCCGACAGGGATAATTCACCCCTCCACTTT. Encoded protein: CSVSDRDNSPLHF. The chain couples TRBV29-1 to TRBJ1-6, with 7 bases lining up with TRBD1. Losses at the gene ends were 6 bases for V and 5 bases for J; bases not matched to a gene: 4. Germline V CDR1 and CDR2: SQVTM, ANQGSEA. The CDR3 sequence is 13 residues long. Drawing the rest from reference TRBV29-1 and TRBJ1-6, the complete variable domain is SAVISQKPSRDICQRGTSLTIQCQVDSQVTMMFWYRQQPGQSLTLIATANQGSEATYESGFVIDKFPISRPNLTFSTLTVSNMSPEDSSIYLCSVSDRDNSPLHFGNGTRLTVT.

This chain joins TRBV19 and TRBJ1-1; perhaps TRBD1 as D (6 bases). This CDR3 is 13 amino acids long. The germline V gene has CDR1 LNHDA and CDR2 SQIVND (reference sequence). V was shortened by 7 bases and J by 7 bases, with 16 bases between the two germline ends. CDR3 residues: CASTPLGQYEAFF. As DNA, the CDR3 is TGTGCCAGTACCCCCCTAGGACAGTATGAAGCTTTCTTT.

The chain uses TRBV6-2 or TRBV6-3 and TRBJ1-2; no clear D. Looked up from germline, CDR1 is MNHEY and CDR2 is SVGEGT. The CDR3 has 14 residues. Trimming pared 2 bases from V and 5 bases from J, leaving 12 bases between. CDR3 loop: CASSYGPGLYGYTF. The CDR3 DNA is TGTGCCAGCAGTTACGGGCCCGGTTTATATGGCTACACCTTC.

For the CDR3, the DNA is TGTGCCAGCAGTTCCCTAAACAGGGGGCTCCCTTCTGGCTACACCTTC. Protein: CASSSLNRGLPSGYTF. The gene calls are TRBV27 and TRBJ1-2; 9 bases fit TRBD1. The V segment lost 4 bases and the J segment 7 bases; nucleotides outside the gene matches: 13. Germline V gene sequence: CDR1 MNHEY, CDR2 SMNVEV (reference sequence). This CDR3 has 16 amino acids.

This clone has a single count. The rearrangement joins TRBV7-9 to TRBJ2-2; 7 bases map to TRBD1. Germline loops: CDR1 SEHNR, CDR2 FQNEAQ (reference sequence). The CDR3 covers 14 residues. V was pared by 5 bases and J by 3 bases, with 3 bases of the junction left unmatched. The CDR3 reads CASSRDSYTGELFF. The CDR3 nucleotides are TGTGCCAGCAGCCGGGACAGTTACACCGGGGAGCTGTTTTTT.

The rearrangement links TRBV11-3 to TRBJ1-1, with 8 nucleotides matching TRBD1. V lost 5 bases to trimming and J lost 3 bases; unmatched junction nucleotides: 5. The length of the CDR3 is 14 residues. Germline CDR1 and CDR2: SGHNT and YENEEA. The CDR3 DNA reads TGTGCCAGCAGCGCACAGGGGGAGGACACTGAAGCTTTCTTT. Encoded protein: CASSAQGEDTEAFF.

The CDR3, as DNA: TGTGCCAGCAGCAAAGAGCGCAGGGGACAAGAGACCCAGTACTTC. This gives the protein CASSKERRGQETQYF. The chain employs TRBV7-9 and TRBJ2-5; tentative D call: TRBD1 (6 bases). This CDR3 is 15 amino acids long. Germline CDR1 SEHNR, CDR2 FQNEAQ (reference sequence). V lost 5 bases to trimming and J lost 2 bases, with 15 bases between them.

The J gene is TRBJ2-5, the V gene TRBV29-1; D is perhaps TRBD1 (7 bases). With 8 bases removed from V and 4 bases from J, the gap between germline ends came to 20 bases. Looked up from germline, CDR1 is SQVTM and CDR2 is ANQGSEA. This CDR3 comprises 14 residues. The CDR3, as DNA: TGCAGCACCGGGGGAGCGACAGGGACAGAGACCCAGTACTTC. Translation gives CSTGGATGTETQYF.

This chain uses TRBV5-4 with TRBJ2-6; 10 bases match TRBD1. After removal of 6 bases from V and 0 bases from J, the junction contained 3 bases not matched to a gene. The length of the CDR3 is 16 residues. Germline V lookup: CDR1 SGHNT, CDR2 YYREEE (reference sequence). The CDR3 region has the DNA TGTGCCAGCAAAGACAGGGGGCTCTCTGGGGCCAACGTCCTGACTTTC. Its protein product is CASKDRGLSGANVLTF.

Concerning this clone itself: Germline and junction disagree at one end, which may indicate a read error. J is TRBJ2-5 and V is TRBV7-7; D possibly corresponds to TRBD2 (5 bases). The CDR3 covers 14 residues. The germline gives CDR1 SSHAT, CDR2 FNYEAQ (reference sequence). CDR3 region: CASSLMARRETQYF. CDR3 DNA sequence: TGTGCTAGCAGCTTAATGGCTAGGAGGGAGACCCAGTACTTC.

The chain is built from TRBV28 and TRBJ2-3, with TRBD2 identical over 11 bases. In germline, CDR1 is MDHEN, CDR2 SYDVKM. CDR3 size: 15 residues. Unmatched junction bases numbered 5, after V lost 5 bases and J lost 4 bases. This chain's CDR3 is CASSPLAGAADTQYF. The CDR3 coding sequence is TGTGCCAGCAGTCCACTAGCGGGAGCCGCAGATACGCAGTATTTT.

The rearrangement links TRBV15 to TRBJ1-3, with a possible D match to TRBD1 (6 bases). CDR3 length: 16 amino acids. The germline V and J ends were trimmed by 3 bases and 2 bases, with 14 bases remaining between them. The V gene's germline CDR1 is LNHNV and CDR2 YYDKDF (reference sequence). The CDR3 nucleotides read TGTGCCACCAGCAGCCTTCAGGGGAGGGCTGGAAACACCATATATTTT. Protein sequence: CATSSLQGRAGNTIYF.